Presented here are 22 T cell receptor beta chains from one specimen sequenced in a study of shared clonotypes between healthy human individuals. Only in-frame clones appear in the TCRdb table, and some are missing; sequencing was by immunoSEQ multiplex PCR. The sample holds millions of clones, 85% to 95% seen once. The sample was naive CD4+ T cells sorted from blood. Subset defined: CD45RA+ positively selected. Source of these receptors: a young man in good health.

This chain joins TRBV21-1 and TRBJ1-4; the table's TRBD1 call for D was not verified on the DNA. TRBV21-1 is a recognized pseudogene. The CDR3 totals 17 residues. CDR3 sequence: CASSKKQGVATNEKLFF. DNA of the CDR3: TGTGCCAGCAGCAAAAAACAGGGAGTTGCAACTAATGAAAAACTGTTTTTT.

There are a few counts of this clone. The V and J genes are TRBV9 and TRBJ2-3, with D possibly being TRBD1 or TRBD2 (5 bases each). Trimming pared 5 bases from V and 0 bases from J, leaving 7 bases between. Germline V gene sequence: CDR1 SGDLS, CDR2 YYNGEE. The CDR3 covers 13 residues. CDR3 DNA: TGTGCCAGCAGACGGGACAGCACAGATACGCAGTATTTT. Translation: CASRRDSTDTQYF.

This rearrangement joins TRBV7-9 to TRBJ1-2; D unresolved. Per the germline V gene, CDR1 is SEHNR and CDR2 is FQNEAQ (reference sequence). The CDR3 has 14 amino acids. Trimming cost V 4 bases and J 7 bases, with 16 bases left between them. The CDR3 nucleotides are TGTGCCAGCAGCTGGGAAGCGCCCCTTGCTGGCTACACCTTC. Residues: CASSWEAPLAGYTF.

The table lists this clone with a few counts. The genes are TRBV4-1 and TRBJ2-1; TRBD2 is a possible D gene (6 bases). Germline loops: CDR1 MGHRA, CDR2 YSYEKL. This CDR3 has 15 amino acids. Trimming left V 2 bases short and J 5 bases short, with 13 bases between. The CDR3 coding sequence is TGCGCCAGCAGCCAATTACGACTAGTAGACAATGAGCAGTTCTTC. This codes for CASSQLRLVDNEQFF.

CDR3 coding DNA: TGTGCCAGCAGCTTCGTTCGAAGACAGGGGTACGACGAGCAGTACTTC. This gives the protein CASSFVRRQGYDEQYF. V gene TRBV5-8 combines with J gene TRBJ2-7; 8 bases match TRBD1. V shed 2 bases, J shed 5 bases, and the junction held 12 bases outside the gene matches. From germline, CDR1 is SGHTS and CDR2 YDEGEE. The CDR3 totals 16 residues.

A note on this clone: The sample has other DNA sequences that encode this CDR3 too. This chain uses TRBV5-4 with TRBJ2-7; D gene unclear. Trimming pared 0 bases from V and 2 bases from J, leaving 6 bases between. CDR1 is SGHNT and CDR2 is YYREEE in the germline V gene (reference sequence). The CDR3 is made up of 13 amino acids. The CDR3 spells CASSLGRTYEQYF. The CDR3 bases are TGTGCCAGCAGCTTGGGGCGGACCTACGAGCAGTACTTC.

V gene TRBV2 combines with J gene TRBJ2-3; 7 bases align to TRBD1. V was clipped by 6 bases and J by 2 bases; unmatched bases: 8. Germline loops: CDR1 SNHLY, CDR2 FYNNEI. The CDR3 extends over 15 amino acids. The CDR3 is CASSLGQNPTDTQYF. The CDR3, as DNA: TGTGCCAGCAGCCTGGGACAGAACCCCACAGATACGCAGTATTTT.

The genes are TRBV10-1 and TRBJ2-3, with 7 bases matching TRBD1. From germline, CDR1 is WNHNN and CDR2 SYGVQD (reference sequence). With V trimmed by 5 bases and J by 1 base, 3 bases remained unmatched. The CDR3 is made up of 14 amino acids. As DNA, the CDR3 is TGCGCCAGCAGTTCAGGACAGGGCACAGATACGCAGTATTTT. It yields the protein CASSSGQGTDTQYF.

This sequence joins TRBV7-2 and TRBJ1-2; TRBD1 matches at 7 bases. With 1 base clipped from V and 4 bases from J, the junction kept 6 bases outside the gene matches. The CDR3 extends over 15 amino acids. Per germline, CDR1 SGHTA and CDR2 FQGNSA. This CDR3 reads CASSLGRTGVYGYTF. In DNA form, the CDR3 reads TGTGCCAGCAGCTTAGGGCGAACAGGGGTCTATGGCTACACCTTC.

The CDR3 nucleotides are TGCGCCAGCAGTGGGTCGTCTAATGAAAAACTGTTTTTT. Its translation is CASSGSSNEKLFF. The rearrangement links TRBV5-1 to TRBJ1-4; no definite D call. The V and J ends lost 5 bases and 3 bases respectively, with 8 bases between them. Germline CDR1 is SGHRS and CDR2 is YFSETQ. The CDR3 consists of 13 residues.

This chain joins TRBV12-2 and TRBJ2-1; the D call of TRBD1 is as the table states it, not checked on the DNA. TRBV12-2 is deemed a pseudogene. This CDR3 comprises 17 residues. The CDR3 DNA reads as TGTGCAAGTCGCGTTGTAAGACGGAGTGCGTACAGGGAAGAGCAGTTCTTC. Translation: CASRVVRRSAYREEQFF.

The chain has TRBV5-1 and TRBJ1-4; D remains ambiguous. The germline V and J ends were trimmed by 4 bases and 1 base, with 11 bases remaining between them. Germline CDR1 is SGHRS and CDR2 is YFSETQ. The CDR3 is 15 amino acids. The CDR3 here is CASSPGSLTNEKLFF. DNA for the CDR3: TGCGCCAGCAGCCCCGGGTCGTTAACTAATGAAAAACTGTTTTTT.

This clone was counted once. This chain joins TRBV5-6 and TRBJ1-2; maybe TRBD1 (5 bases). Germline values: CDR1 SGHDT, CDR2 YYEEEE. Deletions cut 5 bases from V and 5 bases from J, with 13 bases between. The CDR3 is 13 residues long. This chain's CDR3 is CASSSGGWYGYTF. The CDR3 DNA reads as TGTGCCAGCAGTTCCGGGGGATGGTATGGCTACACCTTC.

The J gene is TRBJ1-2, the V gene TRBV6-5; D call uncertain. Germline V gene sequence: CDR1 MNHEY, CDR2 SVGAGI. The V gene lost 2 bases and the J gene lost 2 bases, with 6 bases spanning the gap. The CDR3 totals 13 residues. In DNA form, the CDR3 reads TGTGCCAGCAGTTACAAACTGAACTATGGCTACACCTTC. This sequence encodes CASSYKLNYGYTF.

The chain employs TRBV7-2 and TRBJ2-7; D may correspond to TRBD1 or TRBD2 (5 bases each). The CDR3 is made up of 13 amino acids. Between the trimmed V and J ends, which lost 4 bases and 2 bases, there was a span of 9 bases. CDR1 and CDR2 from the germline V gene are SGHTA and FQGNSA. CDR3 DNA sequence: TGTGCCAGCAGCTCGATGGGGGCCTACGAGCAGTACTTC. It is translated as CASSSMGAYEQYF.

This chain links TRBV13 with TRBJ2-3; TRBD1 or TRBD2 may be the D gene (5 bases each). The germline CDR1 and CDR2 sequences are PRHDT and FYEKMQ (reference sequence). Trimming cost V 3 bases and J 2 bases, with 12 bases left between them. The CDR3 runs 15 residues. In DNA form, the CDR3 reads TGTGCCAGCAGCTTTCCGGGGACGATCACAGATACGCAGTATTTT. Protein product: CASSFPGTITDTQYF.

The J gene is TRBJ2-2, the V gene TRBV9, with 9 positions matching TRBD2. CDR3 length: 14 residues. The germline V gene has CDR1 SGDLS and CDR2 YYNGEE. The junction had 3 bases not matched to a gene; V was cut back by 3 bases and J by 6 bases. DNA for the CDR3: TGTGCCAGCAGCGCGCGGACTAGCGCCGGGGAGCTGTTTTTT. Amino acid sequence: CASSARTSAGELFF.

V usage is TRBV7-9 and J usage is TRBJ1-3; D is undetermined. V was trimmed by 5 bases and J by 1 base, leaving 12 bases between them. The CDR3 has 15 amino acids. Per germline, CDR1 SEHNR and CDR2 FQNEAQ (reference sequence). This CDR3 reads CASSVNKGSGNTIYF. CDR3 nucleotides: TGTGCCAGCAGCGTAAATAAGGGATCTGGAAACACCATATATTTT.

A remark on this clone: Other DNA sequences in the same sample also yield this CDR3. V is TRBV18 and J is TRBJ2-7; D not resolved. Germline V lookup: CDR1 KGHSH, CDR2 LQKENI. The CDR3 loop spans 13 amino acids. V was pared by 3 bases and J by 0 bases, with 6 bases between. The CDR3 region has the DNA TGTGCCAGCTCACCCTCACCCTCCTACGAGCAGTACTTC. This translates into CASSPSPSYEQYF.

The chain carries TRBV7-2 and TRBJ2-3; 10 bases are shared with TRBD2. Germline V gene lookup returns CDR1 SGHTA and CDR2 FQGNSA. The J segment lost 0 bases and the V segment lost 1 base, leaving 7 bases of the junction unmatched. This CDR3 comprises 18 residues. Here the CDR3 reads CASSLEGTSAPSTDTQYF. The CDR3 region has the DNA TGTGCCAGCAGCTTAGAGGGGACTAGCGCTCCTAGCACAGATACGCAGTATTTT.

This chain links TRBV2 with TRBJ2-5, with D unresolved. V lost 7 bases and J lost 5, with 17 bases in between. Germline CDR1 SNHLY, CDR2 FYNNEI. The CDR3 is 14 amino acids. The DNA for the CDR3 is TGTGCCAGCACGGGTAGGCGTTTCCAGGAGACCCAGTACTTC. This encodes CASTGRRFQETQYF. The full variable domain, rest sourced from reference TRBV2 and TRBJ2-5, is EPEVTQTPSHQVTQMGQEVILRCVPISNHLYFYWYRQILGQKVEFLVSFYNNEISEKSEIFDDQFSVERPDGSNFTLKIRSTKLEDSAMYFCASTGRRFQETQYFGPGTRLLVL.

Here the CDR3 reads CASRRGQGNYGYTF. The CDR3 DNA reads as TGTGCCAGCAGAAGGGGACAGGGGAACTATGGCTACACCTTC. V usage is TRBV28 and J usage is TRBJ1-2, with TRBD1 matching 10 bases. V was clipped by 6 bases and J by 2 bases; unmatched bases: 3. Germline loops: CDR1 MDHEN, CDR2 SYDVKM. The CDR3 covers 14 residues.